These 14 T cell receptor gamma chains share one sample of origin, sequenced in a study of γδ T cells in repeated Plasmodium falciparum infection. Bulk repertoires came from Vgamma9/Vdelta2+ or Vdelta2-negative gammadelta T cells flow-sorted from PBMC. TCRdb re-processed the multiplex PCR reads via CATT. The top ten clones hold 25% to 40% of a sample with tens of thousands of gamma-chain clones, roughly 3.1% of them seen once. Sequences were obtained from gamma-delta T cells from blood. The source is a pool of human donors (malaria-infected and uninfected, not separated).

Many counts were recorded for this clone. A read error likely explains this, since a far larger clone differs by one base. It is unclear where the CDR3 begins or ends on the DNA, so no DNA is shown, and the CDR3 is as TCRdb lists it. The V gene was identified as TRGV9, while no J gene was called. CDR1 is GITISATS and CDR2 is ISYDGTV in the germline V gene (reference sequence). Ends included, the CDR3 has 30 residues. CDR3 sequence: CALWEQGLRNSLAVEQHLLSQVSIGRIQHF.

In its sample, this clone was seen many times. With only one base between it and a far larger clone, this is likely a read error. Additional DNA sequences in this sample encode the identical CDR3. The J gene has no call, while the V gene is TRGV4. The germline V gene encodes CDR1 EGSTGY and CDR2 YDSYTSSV. The CDR3 runs to 14 residues. CDR3: CATWDGPGYYKKLF. CDR3 nucleotide sequence: TGTGCCACCTGGGATGGGCCTGGATATTATAAGAAACTCTTC.

Points on this clone: This may be a read error: a much more frequent sequence differs by one nucleotide. The V gene is TRGV2, the J gene TRGJ1 or TRGJ2. The J gene was not available in TCRdb and was assigned here by matching the DNA to germline segments. Trimming at V came to 5 bases and at J to 3 bases, leaving 13 bases not matched to a gene. The germline V gene has CDR1 EGSNGY and CDR2 YDSYNSKV. This CDR3 is 15 amino acids long. CDR3 in DNA: TGTGCCACCTGGGTGGGAGGGTCGAGTTATTATAAGAAACTCTTT. It is translated as CATWVGGSSYYKKLF.

On this clone itself: The protein in TCRdb stems from a much larger clone and differs at residue 10 from this DNA's translation, likely a read error; here the protein is translated from the DNA. The rearrangement uses TRGV9 and TRGJ1 or TRGJ2. The J gene comes from matching the DNA to germline here; TCRdb lacks it. The germline V gene encodes CDR1 GITISATS and CDR2 ISYDGTV (reference sequence). The CDR3 totals 14 residues. The V and J ends lost 0 bases and 8 bases, in that order; junction bases with no gene match: 10. The CDR3 DNA reads TGTGCCTTGTGGGAGGTGCTTCCCTATCATAAGAAACTCTTT. This encodes CALWEVLPYHKKLF.

This rearrangement joins TRGV9 to TRGJ1 or TRGJ2. Matching the DNA to germline supplied the J gene, which TCRdb does not give. V was clipped by 0 bases and J by 5 bases; unmatched bases: 16. The CDR3 contains 17 residues. Germline V gives CDR1 GITISATS, CDR2 ISYDGTV (reference sequence). The CDR3 is CALWEVQSSIRNYKKLF. CDR3 DNA sequence: TGTGCCTTGTGGGAGGTGCAATCGAGCATCAGGAATTATAAGAAACTCTTT.

This clone was picked up many times. TCRdb shows a much larger clone's protein in place of this DNA's translation, and the two differ at residue 15, likely through a read error; the protein shown is translated from the DNA. The CDR3 region is CALWEVHPELGKKIRVF. CDR3 bases: TGTGCCTTGTGGGAGGTGCACCCAGAGTTGGGCAAAAAAATCAGGGTATTT. The V and J genes are TRGV9 and TRGJP. The CDR3 runs to 17 residues. Germline CDR1 is GITISATS and CDR2 is ISYDGTV (reference sequence).

With regard to this clone: The protein given by TCRdb reflects a much larger clone and differs at residue 3 from this DNA's translation, likely from a read error; the protein shown is the DNA's translation. The J gene is TRGJP, the V gene TRGV9. CDR1 and CDR2 (germline): GITISATS, ISYDGTV (reference sequence). This CDR3 region has 17 residues. CDR3 coding DNA: TGTGCCATGTGGGAGGTCCACTCGGAGTTGGGCAAAAAAATCAAGGTATTT. This translates into CAMWEVHSELGKKIKVF.

Regarding this clone: With a far larger clone one base away, a read error is the likely cause. Other DNA sequences in this sample translate to the same CDR3. There is no J gene call, but TRGV9 is given as the V gene. Germline assignment: CDR1 GITISATS and CDR2 ISYDGTV (reference sequence). The CDR3 has 13 residues. The CDR3 protein is CALWEDVYYKKLF. In nucleotides, the CDR3 is TGTGCCTTGTGGGAGGACGTTTATTATAAGAAGCTCTTT.

The chain is built from TRGV9 and TRGJP. Since TCRdb gives no J gene, matching the DNA to germline was used here to assign it. V was pared by 1 base and J by 20 bases, with 14 bases of the junction left unmatched. The length of the CDR3 is 15 residues. Germline V gene lookup returns CDR1 GITISATS and CDR2 ISYDGTV (reference sequence). CDR3 DNA: TGTGCCTTGTGGGAGGTTGCGTTGGGCTCTCAAATCAAGGTATTT. It is translated as CALWEVALGSQIKVF.

In this sample, this clone turned up many times. TCRdb's protein for this DNA is that of a much larger clone and differs from the translation at residue 11, likely a read error; the protein shown is the DNA translation. This chain links TRGV9 with TRGJ1 or TRGJ2. Germline CDR1 reads GITISATS; CDR2 reads ISYDGTV (reference sequence). The CDR3 has 14 residues. The CDR3 loop is CALWEVRFYYRKLF. CDR3 bases: TGTGCCTTGTGGGAGGTGCGGTTTTATTATAGGAAACTCTTT.

In this sample, this clone turned up many times. This DNA translates differently at residue 3 from the TCRdb protein, which is that of a much larger clone; a read error is likely, and the protein shown is the DNA's own translation. The CDR3 DNA follows: TGTGCCTCGTGGGAGGTGCAAGGGGAAGGAAAATATTATAAGAAACTCTTT. Its protein is CASWEVQGEGKYYKKLF. The chain is built from TRGV9 and TRGJ1 or TRGJ2. Germline values: CDR1 GITISATS, CDR2 ISYDGTV (reference sequence). This CDR3 has 17 amino acids.

Turning to this clone: A much larger clone is a single base away; this may be a read error. The chain couples TRGV8 to TRGJP2. The J gene is not listed in TCRdb, so it was assigned here from a DNA match to germline. The germline gives CDR1 VENAVY, CDR2 YDSYNSRV. The CDR3 is 14 amino acids. J gave up 11 bases and V 0 bases, and 9 bases lay outside the gene matches. CDR3 loop: CATWDRRHRWIKTF. CDR3 sequence (DNA): TGTGCCACCTGGGATAGGCGCCATAGATGGATCAAGACGTTT.

This clone has more than one count but fewer than ten. The TCRdb protein comes from a much larger clone and disagrees with this DNA's translation at residue 10, likely due to a read error; the protein given here is derived from the DNA. The chain employs TRGV2 and TRGJ1 or TRGJ2. Matching the DNA to germline supplied the J gene, which TCRdb does not give. Germline lookup yields CDR1 EGSNGY and CDR2 YDSYNSKV. V lost 1 base to trimming and J lost 8 bases; unmatched junction nucleotides: 11. This CDR3 comprises 14 residues. For the CDR3, the DNA is TGTGCCACCTGGGACGGCTCGACCGCCCATAAGAAACTCTTT. This encodes CATWDGSTAHKKLF.

This clone was recorded many times. TCRdb lists the protein of a much larger clone for this DNA, which differs at residue 6, so this is likely a read error; the protein given here is translated from the DNA itself. The same CDR3 is also encoded by other DNA sequences in this sample. This chain uses TRGV9 with TRGJ1 or TRGJ2. TCRdb offers no J gene call, so here the DNA was matched to germline to obtain one. V lost 2 bases to trimming and J lost 10 bases; unmatched junction nucleotides: 5. The CDR3 loop spans 11 amino acids. The germline V gene encodes CDR1 GITISATS and CDR2 ISYDGTV (reference sequence). The CDR3 spells CALWEARKKLF. In DNA, the CDR3 is TGTGCCTTGTGGGAGGCGCGAAAGAAACTCTTT.